This T cell receptor beta chain was obtained from a study of T-cell memory formation after mild COVID-19. TCRdb used MiXCR to reprocess the 5' RACE reads, holding one entry per CDR3 protein. This table has about 390,000 distinct CDR3 sequences, approximately 15% appearing once. On this clonotype itself: Its antigen is undetermined.

Overall study results and limits: Cross-reactive memory apparently joined, as some responding clones appeared in pre-infection memory.

The germline gives CDR1 SGHTA, CDR2 FQGNSA. The germline V and J ends were trimmed by 5 bases and 6 bases, with 14 bases remaining between them. The CDR3 length is 14 residues. The specimen sequenced was PBMCs or a T cell subset sorted from them (not recorded which). J is TRBJ1-5 and V is TRBV7-2; D may be TRBD1 (6 bases). The receptor was isolated from a man in his late teens or twenties who had mild COVID-19 (a few samples of this study predate the infection). Cell type and time point are not known. In DNA form, the CDR3 reads TGTGCCAGCAGCCCATACAGGGATTCTCAGCCCCAGCATTTT. Encoded protein: CASSPYRDSQPQHF.